A single sample is the source of the 25 T cell receptor beta chains below, sequenced in a study of shared clonotypes between healthy human individuals. Naive CD8 cells lacked CD45RO, underwent positive selection for CCR7 and left out terminally differentiated effector memory CD45RA+ cells. The assay was immunoSEQ multiplex PCR, and TCRdb's table has in-frame clones only and misses some. Among nearly 600,000 clones listed, roughly 95% were seen once. Sequenced: naive CD8+ T cells sorted from blood. The receptors were sampled from a young woman in good health.

The rearrangement links TRBV2 to TRBJ2-3; no firm D call. Trimming left V 2 bases short and J 2 bases short, with 5 bases between. This CDR3 is 13 amino acids long. Looked up from germline, CDR1 is SNHLY and CDR2 is FYNNEI. CDR3 sequence reads: CASSELNTDTQYF. The CDR3 DNA follows: TGTGCCAGCAGTGAACTAAACACAGATACGCAGTATTTT.

The chain combines TRBV6-5 with TRBJ2-7, with 7 bases matching TRBD1. Germline-derived CDR1 and CDR2 are MNHEY and SVGAGI. CDR3 length: 15 amino acids. The junction had 5 bases not matched to a gene; V was cut back by 2 bases and J by 1 base. CDR3 coding DNA: TGTGCCAGCAGTTACGTGGCAGGGGGATCCTACGAGCAGTACTTC. It is translated as CASSYVAGGSYEQYF.

The count of this clone is one. J is TRBJ2-7 and V is TRBV2; D not resolved. From germline, CDR1 is SNHLY and CDR2 FYNNEI. The CDR3 covers 11 residues. Trimming removed 8 bases at V and 3 bases at J, with 8 bases between. The CDR3 bases are TGTGCCAGCGGCGGCAGCTACGAGCAGTACTTC. Its translation: CASGGSYEQYF.

The V call is TRBV5-5, the J call TRBJ1-2; 8 bases agree with TRBD1. J was trimmed by 6 bases and V by 4 bases; bases with no gene match: 11. The CDR3 extends over 15 amino acids. The germline gives CDR1 SGHKS, CDR2 YYEKEE (reference sequence). In nucleotides, the CDR3 is TGTGCCAGCAGCGCTAGACAGGGGTATAATGATGGCTACACCTTC. Its translation: CASSARQGYNDGYTF.

The rearrangement uses TRBV29-1 and TRBJ1-2; D might be TRBD1 (5 bases). CDR3 size: 14 residues. V lost 0 bases, J lost 4 bases, and 12 bases lay in between. Looked up from germline, CDR1 is SQVTM and CDR2 is ANQGSEA. CDR3 protein: CSVEEAGLAYGYTF. As DNA, the CDR3 is TGCAGCGTTGAAGAGGCAGGGCTAGCCTATGGCTACACCTTC.

The J gene is TRBJ2-7, the V gene TRBV27; TRBD2 agrees at 8 bases. Trimming took 3 bases from V and 5 from J; bases not matched to a gene: 12. From germline, CDR1 is MNHEY and CDR2 SMNVEV (reference sequence). The CDR3 runs to 16 residues. CDR3 DNA sequence: TGTGCCAGCAGTTTGCTAGGTAGCGGGATAAGGAACGAGCAGTACTTC. Protein sequence: CASSLLGSGIRNEQYF.

The chain uses TRBV29-1 and TRBJ2-7; unclear D gene. The V end was cut by 0 bases, the J end by 0 bases, with 18 bases between. This CDR3 has 17 residues. CDR1 is SQVTM, CDR2 ANQGSEA, per germline. The CDR3 spells CSVEDPPLLPSSYEQYF. The CDR3 nucleotides read TGCAGCGTTGAAGATCCCCCCCTATTACCAAGCTCCTACGAGCAGTACTTC.

The chain couples TRBV27 to TRBJ2-7; 8 bases align to TRBD1. CDR3 length: 13 residues. CDR1 and CDR2 (germline): MNHEY, SMNVEV (reference sequence). Unmatched junction bases numbered 6, after V lost 5 bases and J lost 6 bases. The CDR3 sequence is CASSGTGPLEQYF. The CDR3 DNA reads as TGTGCCAGCAGTGGGACAGGACCTCTCGAGCAGTACTTC.

V gene TRBV13 combines with J gene TRBJ1-2; 10 bases match TRBD1. CDR3 length: 15 residues. CDR1 is PRHDT and CDR2 is FYEKMQ in the germline V gene (reference sequence). V gave up 4 bases and J gave up 4 bases; unmatched junction bases: 6. DNA of the CDR3: TGTGCCAGCAGCTGGCGGGACAGGGGACCCTATGGCTACACCTTC. The encoded protein is CASSWRDRGPYGYTF.

A single count supports this clone. V gene TRBV6-5 combines with J gene TRBJ2-1; the match to TRBD2 covers 10 bases. Germline assignment: CDR1 MNHEY and CDR2 SVGAGI. The CDR3 covers 15 residues. J gave up 2 bases and V 7 bases, and 5 bases lay outside the gene matches. The CDR3 reads CASNPSGSAYNEQFF. In nucleotides, the CDR3 is TGTGCCAGCAACCCTAGCGGGAGTGCCTACAATGAGCAGTTCTTC.

On this clone: Other DNA sequences of this sample code for an identical CDR3. The V call is TRBV7-9, the J call TRBJ2-7; TRBD2 is a possible D gene (6 bases). Trimming took off 3 bases at V and 0 bases at J, with 6 bases between the two ends. Germline V gives CDR1 SEHNR, CDR2 FQNEAQ (reference sequence). CDR3 size: 13 residues. The CDR3 here is CASSFSGSYEQYF. In DNA, the CDR3 is TGTGCCAGCAGCTTTAGCGGCTCCTACGAGCAGTACTTC.

CDR3: CASSSLPRGQGASETQYF. CDR3 coding DNA: TGTGCCAGCAGCTCACTCCCCCGGGGGCAGGGGGCTAGCGAGACCCAGTACTTC. V and J are TRBV9 and TRBJ2-5; 8 bases line up with TRBD1. Germline CDR1 SGDLS, CDR2 YYNGEE. Unmatched junction bases numbered 19, after V lost 4 bases and J lost 5 bases. CDR3 length equals 18 residues.

The chain uses TRBV27 and TRBJ2-5; possibly TRBD1 or TRBD2 for D (5 bases each). The CDR3 consists of 16 residues. Trimming removed 0 bases at V and 1 base at J, with 12 bases between. CDR1 is MNHEY and CDR2 is SMNVEV in the germline V gene (reference sequence). The CDR3 sequence: CASSLSGEGPQETQYF. The CDR3 DNA reads as TGTGCCAGCAGTTTATCGGGGGAAGGGCCCCAAGAGACCCAGTACTTC.

The chain combines TRBV7-7 with TRBJ2-1; TRBD2 aligns across 8 bases. CDR1 is SSHAT and CDR2 is FNYEAQ in the germline V gene (reference sequence). V shed 5 bases, J shed 4 bases, and the junction held 10 bases outside the gene matches. This CDR3 spans 16 amino acids. This CDR3 is CASSQTKAGAYNEQFF. The CDR3 nucleotides read TGTGCCAGCAGCCAAACAAAAGCGGGAGCTTACAATGAGCAGTTCTTC.

J is TRBJ2-5 and V is TRBV28; 8 bases are a match to TRBD1. Germline loops: CDR1 MDHEN, CDR2 SYDVKM. CDR3 length: 17 amino acids. V shed 4 bases, J shed 2 bases, and the junction held 12 bases outside the gene matches. The CDR3, as DNA: TGTGCCAGCAGTTGGCCTCCGGGACAGGTGGATCAAGAGACCCAGTACTTC. Residues: CASSWPPGQVDQETQYF.

The gene calls are TRBV28 and TRBJ1-1; possible D gene TRBD1, 6 bases. There are 14 residues in the CDR3. Trimming removed 7 bases at V and 1 base at J, with 13 bases between. CDR1 MDHEN and CDR2 SYDVKM come from the germline V gene. DNA of the CDR3: TGTGCCAGCAAGTGGACAGAGAAGAACACTGAAGCTTTCTTT. Translated: CASKWTEKNTEAFF.

Comments on this clone: Distinct nucleotide sequences in the sample also encode this CDR3. This chain uses TRBV10-2 with TRBJ2-7; D unclear. Germline V gene data show CDR1 as WSHSY and CDR2 as SAAADI. The V end was cut by 3 bases, the J end by 0 bases, with 0 bases between. The CDR3 loop spans 11 amino acids. The CDR3 region is CASSDSYEQYF. In nucleotides, the CDR3 is TGCGCCAGCAGTGACTCCTACGAGCAGTACTTC.

The chain employs TRBV28 and TRBJ2-1, with a tentative D call TRBD1 (7 bases). V was shortened by 7 bases and J by 10 bases, with 11 bases between the two germline ends. CDR1 and CDR2 (germline): MDHEN, SYDVKM. This CDR3 spans 11 amino acids. The CDR3 here is CASKGGQEQFF. CDR3 sequence (DNA): TGTGCCAGCAAGGGGGGACAGGAGCAGTTCTTC.

The chain is built from TRBV6-1 and TRBJ1-2, with 9 nucleotides matching TRBD1. This CDR3 spans 14 amino acids. The V segment lost 5 bases and the J segment 8 bases; nucleotides outside the gene matches: 9. Germline loops: CDR1 MNHNS, CDR2 SASEGT. CDR3 DNA: TGTGCCAGCAGTATACAGGGGGCGGGAGAAGGCTACACCTTC. Its protein product is CASSIQGAGEGYTF.

The V call is TRBV25-1, the J call TRBJ2-2, with D possibly TRBD1 on 5 matching bases. Trimming left V 9 bases short and J 1 base short, with 21 bases between. The CDR3 has 17 amino acids. Germline CDR1 is MGHDK and CDR2 is SYGVNS. CDR3 amino acids: CARLADKGNQNTGELFF. DNA for the CDR3: TGTGCCAGACTCGCGGACAAGGGGAATCAGAACACCGGGGAGCTGTTTTTT. The full variable domain, completed using reference TRBV25-1 and TRBJ2-2, is EADIYQTPRYLVIGTGKKITLECSQTMGHDKMYWYQQDPGMELHLIHYSYGVNSTEKGDLSSESTVSRIRTEHFPLTLESARPSHTSQYLCARLADKGNQNTGELFFGEGSRLTVL.

The CDR3, as DNA: TGTGCCAGCAGCCCCGACAGGGATCCCAATGAGCAGTTCTTC. Its protein is CASSPDRDPNEQFF. J is TRBJ2-1 and V is TRBV27, with TRBD1 identical over 7 bases. Germline trimming cut 6 bases from V and 6 bases from J; bases unmatched to any gene: 8. The CDR3 runs 14 residues. Germline CDR1 and CDR2: MNHEY and SMNVEV (reference sequence).

The chain joins TRBV29-1 to TRBJ2-3; D possibly uses TRBD1 or TRBD2 (5 bases each). Germline V gives CDR1 SQVTM, CDR2 ANQGSEA. V lost 3 bases, J lost 10 bases, and 29 bases lay in between. The CDR3 length is 17 residues. The CDR3 nucleotides are TGCAGCGTTGACCCTCCCGACGAGGGGTCCCTTCGTTGGGCGCAGTATTTT. Protein sequence: CSVDPPDEGSLRWAQYF.

The V gene is TRBV28, the J gene TRBJ1-5; D is ambiguous. The ends were cut back, 3 bases at V and 3 bases at J, with 3 bases in the middle. This CDR3 has 12 amino acids. Germline CDR1 reads MDHEN; CDR2 reads SYDVKM. In DNA form, the CDR3 reads TGTGCCAGCAGTTTTTACAATCAGCCCCAGCATTTT. Translating it yields CASSFYNQPQHF. The variable domain in full, with the rest retrieved from reference TRBV28 and TRBJ1-5, is DVKVTQSSRYLVKRTGEKVFLECVQDMDHENMFWYRQDPGLGLRLIYFSYDVKMKEKGDIPEGYSVSREKKERFSLILESASTNQTSMYLCASSFYNQPQHFGDGTRLSIL.

The chain uses TRBV19 and TRBJ2-1; D gene ambiguous. V lost 3 bases to trimming and J lost 0 bases, with 9 bases between them. Germline values: CDR1 LNHDA, CDR2 SQIVND (reference sequence). There are 15 residues in the CDR3. Written as DNA, the CDR3 is TGTGCCAGTAGTATCGTGACTGGCTCCTACAATGAGCAGTTCTTC. As protein: CASSIVTGSYNEQFF.

V usage is TRBV15 and J usage is TRBJ2-7; 8 positions agree with TRBD2. The CDR3 extends over 18 amino acids. Germline CDR1 and CDR2: LNHNV and YYDKDF (reference sequence). V shed 0 bases, J shed 0 bases, and the junction held 10 bases outside the gene matches. The CDR3 DNA sequence: TGTGCCACCAGCAGAGATGGGCCCCAGAGCGGGGGCTCCTACGAGCAGTACTTC. Its translation is CATSRDGPQSGGSYEQYF.